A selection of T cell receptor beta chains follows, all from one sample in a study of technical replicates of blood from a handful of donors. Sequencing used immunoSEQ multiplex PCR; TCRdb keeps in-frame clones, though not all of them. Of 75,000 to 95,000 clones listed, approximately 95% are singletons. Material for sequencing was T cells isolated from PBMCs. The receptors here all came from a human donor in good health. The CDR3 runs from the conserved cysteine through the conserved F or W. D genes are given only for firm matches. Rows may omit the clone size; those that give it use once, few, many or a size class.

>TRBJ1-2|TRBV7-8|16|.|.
TGTGCCAGCAGCTTAGCAGCACCGGAGGAGAACTATGGCTACACCTTC
CASSLAAPEENYGYTF
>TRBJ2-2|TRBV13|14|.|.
TGTGCCAGCAGCTTAACTCTGAACACCGGGGAGCTGTTTTTT
CASSLTLNTGELFF
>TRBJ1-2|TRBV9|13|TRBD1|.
TGTGCCAGCAGCCGACAGGGGGTCTATGGCTACACCTTC
CASSRQGVYGYTF
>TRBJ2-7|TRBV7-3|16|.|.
TGTGCCAGCAGCTACACCCCGCCCGCAGGACACTACGAGCAGTACTTC
CASSYTPPAGHYEQYF
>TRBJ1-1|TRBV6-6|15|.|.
TGTGCCAGCAGTTACCAGGTAACCATGAACACTGAAGCTTTCTTT
CASSYQVTMNTEAFF
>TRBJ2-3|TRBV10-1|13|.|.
TGCGCCAGCAGTGAGTTTGTCTTTGATACGCAGTATTTT
CASSEFVFDTQYF
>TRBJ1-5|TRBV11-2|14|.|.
TGTGCCAGCAGCTTTGGGGCTGGCAATCAGCCCCAGCATTTT
CASSFGAGNQPQHF
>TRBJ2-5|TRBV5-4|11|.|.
TGTGCCAGCAGCTTTCTAGAGACCCAGTACTTC
CASSFLETQYF
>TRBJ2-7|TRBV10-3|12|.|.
TGTGCCATCAGTGAGTCGTCATACGAGCAGTACTTC
CAISESSYEQYF
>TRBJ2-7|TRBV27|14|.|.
TGTGCCAGCAGTTTAAGAGGGAGTCTCTACGAGCAGTACTTC
CASSLRGSLYEQYF
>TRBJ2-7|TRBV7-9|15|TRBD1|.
TGTGCCAGCAGCTTCTTGACAGGGGGCTTATACGAGCAGTACTTC
CASSFLTGGLYEQYF
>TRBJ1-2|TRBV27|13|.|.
TGTGCCAGCAGTTTCCGGGGTGGAGGGGGCTACACCTTC
CASSFRGGGGYTF
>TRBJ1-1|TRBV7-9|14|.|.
TGTGCCAGCAGCTTAGGTGTATTGAACACTGAAGCTTTCTTT
CASSLGVLNTEAFF
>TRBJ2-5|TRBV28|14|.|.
TGTGCCAGCAGTTTCGCGGCGATGCGGGCGACCCAGTACTTC
CASSFAAMRATQYF
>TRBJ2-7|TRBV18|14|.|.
TGTGCCAGCTCTGCAGAGGGATGGGGTCACGAGCAGTACTTC
CASSAEGWGHEQYF
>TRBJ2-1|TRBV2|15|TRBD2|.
TGTGCCAGCGACGGGACTAGCGGGGGTAACGATGAGCAGTTCTTC
CASDGTSGGNDEQFF
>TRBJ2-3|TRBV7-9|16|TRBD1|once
TGTGCCAGCAGAAAGGACAGGGTAACCCTTATGGATACGCAGTATTTT
CASRKDRVTLMDTQYF
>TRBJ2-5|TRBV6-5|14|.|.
TGTGCCAGCAGTTACTCACAGCCTCAAGAGACCCAGTACTTC
CASSYSQPQETQYF
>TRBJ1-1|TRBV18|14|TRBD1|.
TGTGCCAGCTCAGGACAGGGGTTGGGCACTGAAGCTTTCTTT
CASSGQGLGTEAFF
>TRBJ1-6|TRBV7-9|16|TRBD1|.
TGTGCCAGCAGCCAGCTGGGACAGGGCTATAATTCACCCCTCCACTTT
CASSQLGQGYNSPLHF
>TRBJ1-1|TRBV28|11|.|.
TGTGCCAGCAGCCCCAGGGCCGAAGCTTTCTTT
CASSPRAEAFF
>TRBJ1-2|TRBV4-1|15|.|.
TGCGCCAGCAGCCAAGACGACTCGACGCTCTATGGCTACACCTTC
CASSQDDSTLYGYTF
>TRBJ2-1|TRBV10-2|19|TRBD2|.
TGCGCCAGCACTGCCGAGTCTAGCGGGAGAAAGCACTCCTACAATGAGCAGTTCTTC
CASTAESSGRKHSYNEQFF
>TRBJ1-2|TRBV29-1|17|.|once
TGCAGCGTTGAAGTGTCCCAGGGGAAAGGTTTCCCCTATGGCTACACCTTC
CSVEVSQGKGFPYGYTF
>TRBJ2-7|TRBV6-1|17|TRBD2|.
TGTGCCAGCAGTGAATCCCAACTAGCGGGAGGGTACTACGAGCAGTACTTC
CASSESQLAGGYYEQYF
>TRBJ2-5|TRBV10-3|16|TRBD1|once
TGTGCCATCACCTGGGACAGGGGGCTGGGTCAAGAGACCCAGTACTTC
CAITWDRGLGQETQYF
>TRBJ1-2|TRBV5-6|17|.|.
TGTGCCAGCAGCTTGGCCCGGACGGACTTAACTAACTATGGCTACACCTTC
CASSLARTDLTNYGYTF
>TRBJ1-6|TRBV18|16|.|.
TGTGCCAGCTCACCAGAAGGACAGAGGAGTAATTCACCCCTCCACTTT
CASSPEGQRSNSPLHF
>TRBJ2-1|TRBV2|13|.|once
TGTGCCAGCCGGGGGGACATCTACAATGAGCAGTTCTTC
CASRGDIYNEQFF
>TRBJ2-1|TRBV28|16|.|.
TGTGCCAGCAGTTTTAACAGGGGCCTTGGGGGGAATGAGCAGTTCTTC
CASSFNRGLGGNEQFF
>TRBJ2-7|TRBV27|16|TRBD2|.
TGTGCCAGCAGTCCGACTAGCGGGAGGGTCATCGACGAGCAGTACTTC
CASSPTSGRVIDEQYF
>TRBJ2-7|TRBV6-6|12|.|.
TGTGCCAGCAGTTACTCGCAGGACGAGCAGTACTTC
CASSYSQDEQYF
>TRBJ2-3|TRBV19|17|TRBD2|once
TGTGCCAGTAACTCTGGACTAGCGGGGTCTAGCACAGATACGCAGTATTTT
CASNSGLAGSSTDTQYF
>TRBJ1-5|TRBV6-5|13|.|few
TGTGCCAGCAGTTACAGGGACTCCCAGCCCCAGCATTTT
CASSYRDSQPQHF
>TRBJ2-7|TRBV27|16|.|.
TGTGCCAGCAGACCCCCGGGACTCCCGCCCTCCTACGAGCAGTACTTC
CASRPPGLPPSYEQYF
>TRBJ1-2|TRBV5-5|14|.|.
TGTGCCAGCCTATCCTCTGGACAACAATATGGCTACACCTTC
CASLSSGQQYGYTF
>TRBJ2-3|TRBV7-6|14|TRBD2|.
TGTGCCAGCACACAAGGCGGGGGGACAGATACGCAGTATTTT
CASTQGGGTDTQYF
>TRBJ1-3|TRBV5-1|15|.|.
TGCGCCAGCAGCACCTTCGGGACACTCGGAGACACCATATATTTT
CASSTFGTLGDTIYF
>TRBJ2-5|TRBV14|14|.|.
TGTGCCAGCAGCCAAGTTGCGGGATTGGAGACCCAGTACTTC
CASSQVAGLETQYF
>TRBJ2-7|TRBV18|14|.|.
TGTGCCAGCTCTGGGAAATGGACAACTGCCGAGCAGTACTTC
CASSGKWTTAEQYF
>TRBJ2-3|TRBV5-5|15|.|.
TGTGCCAGCAGCTTGTGGGGAGGATCTGCGGTTACGCAGTATTTT
CASSLWGGSAVTQYF
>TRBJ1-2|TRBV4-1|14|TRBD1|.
TGCGCCAGCAGCCAAGGACAGGGGGTCTATGGCTACACCTTC
CASSQGQGVYGYTF
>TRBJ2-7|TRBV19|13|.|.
TGTGCCAGTAGTCCGGGACACTCCTACGAGCAGTACTTC
CASSPGHSYEQYF
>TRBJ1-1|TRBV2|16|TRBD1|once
TGTGTCAGCAGTGAGGCACTCGACAGGGGAGAGACTGAAGCTTTCTTT
CVSSEALDRGETEAFF
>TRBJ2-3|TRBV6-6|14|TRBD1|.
TGTGCCAGCAGTTTGGGACAGAACACAGATACGCAGTATTTT
CASSLGQNTDTQYF
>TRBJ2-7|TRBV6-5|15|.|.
TGTGCCAGCAGAGGGAGCGGGTTCGAGACCTACGAGCAGTACTTC
CASRGSGFETYEQYF
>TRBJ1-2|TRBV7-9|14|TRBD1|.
TGTGCCAGCACGACCCAACAGGGGAACTATGGCTACACCTTC
CASTTQQGNYGYTF
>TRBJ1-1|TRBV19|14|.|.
TGTGCCAGCCACAGGGTTTCCATGAACACTGAAGCTTTCTTT
CASHRVSMNTEAFF
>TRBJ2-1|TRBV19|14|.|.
TGTGCCAGTAGTCCCAGGGTCCGACCCAATGAGCAGTTCTTC
CASSPRVRPNEQFF
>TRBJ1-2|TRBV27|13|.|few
TGTGCCAGCAGCCGCACAAGAGGAGGCGGCTACACCTTC
CASSRTRGGGYTF
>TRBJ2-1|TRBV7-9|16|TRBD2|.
TGTGCCAGCACAAAAACTAGCGGAAGCTCCTACAATGAGCAGTTCTTC
CASTKTSGSSYNEQFF
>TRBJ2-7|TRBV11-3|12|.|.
TGTGCCAGCAGCGCCGAGATCTACGAGCAGTACTTC
CASSAEIYEQYF
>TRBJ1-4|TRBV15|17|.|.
TGTGCCACCAGCAGAGTCCCTGGGGGGACCTTTCGTGAAAAACTGTTTTTT
CATSRVPGGTFREKLFF
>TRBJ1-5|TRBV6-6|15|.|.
TGTGCCAGCAGGACGGACAGAATAAGCAATCAGCCCCAGCATTTT
CASRTDRISNQPQHF